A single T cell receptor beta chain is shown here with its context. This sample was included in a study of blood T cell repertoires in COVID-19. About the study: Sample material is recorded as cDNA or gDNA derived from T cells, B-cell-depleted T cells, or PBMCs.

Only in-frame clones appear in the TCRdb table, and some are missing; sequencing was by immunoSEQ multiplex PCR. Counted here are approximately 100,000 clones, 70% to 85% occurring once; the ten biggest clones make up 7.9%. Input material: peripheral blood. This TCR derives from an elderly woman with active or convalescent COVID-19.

The CDR3 region is CASRRTGGLTDTQYF. DNA of the CDR3: TGTGCCAGCAGGAGGACAGGGGGCTTAACAGATACGCAGTATTTT. V usage is TRBV25-1 and J usage is TRBJ2-3, with 11 bases aligning to TRBD1. V lost 6 bases to trimming and J lost 3 bases; unmatched junction nucleotides: 5. There are 15 residues in the CDR3. The germline V gene has CDR1 MGHDK and CDR2 SYGVNS. Drawing the rest from reference TRBV25-1 and TRBJ2-3, the complete variable domain is EADIYQTPRYLVIGTGKKITLECSQTMGHDKMYWYQQDPGMELHLIHYSYGVNSTEKGDLSSESTVSRIRTEHFPLTLESARPSHTSQYLCASRRTGGLTDTQYFGPGTRLTVL.